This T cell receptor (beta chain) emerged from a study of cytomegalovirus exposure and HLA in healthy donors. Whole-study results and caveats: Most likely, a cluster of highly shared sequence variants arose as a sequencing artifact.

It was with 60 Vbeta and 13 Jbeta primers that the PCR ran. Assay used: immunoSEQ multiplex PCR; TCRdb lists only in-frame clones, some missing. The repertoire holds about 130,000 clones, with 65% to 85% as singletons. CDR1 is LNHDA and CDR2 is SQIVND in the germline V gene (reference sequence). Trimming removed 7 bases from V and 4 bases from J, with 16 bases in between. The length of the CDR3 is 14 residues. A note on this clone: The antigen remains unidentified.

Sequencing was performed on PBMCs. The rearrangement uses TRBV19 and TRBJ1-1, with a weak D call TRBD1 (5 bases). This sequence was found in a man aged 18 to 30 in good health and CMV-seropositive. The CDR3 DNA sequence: TGTGCCAGTACCCATGGTGGGGGGGGCACTGAAGCTTTCTTT. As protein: CASTHGGGGTEAFF.